The 19 T cell receptor beta chains given below trace back to one sample, sequenced in a study of type 1 regulatory T cells. One entry per CDR3 protein, called by TCRdb with MiXCR from the reads. The sample holds about 68,000 distinct CDR3 sequences, roughly 60% seen once. Their antigens are not known. Sequencing was done on a sample of cultured T cells, either the whole culture or a sorted T cell fraction (not recorded which). The subset here: Tr1-enriched cell product generated in vitro against host alloantigens. The receptors were gathered from a human donor in good health.

This clonotype was detected only a few times. The chain carries TRBV6-5 and TRBJ2-5; TRBD2 aligns across 9 bases. CDR1 is MNHEY and CDR2 is SVGAGI in the germline V gene. Unmatched junction bases numbered 12, after V lost 5 bases and J lost 5 bases. The CDR3 spans 16 residues. The CDR3 DNA reads as TGTGCCAGCAGTACCGATAGCGGGAGCTCTCGGGAGACCCAGTACTTC. Translated: CASSTDSGSSRETQYF.

The chain employs TRBV20-1 and TRBJ2-7; a weak D match, TRBD2 (6 bases). V lost 7 bases, J lost 6 bases, and 19 bases lay in between. Germline CDR1 and CDR2: DFQATT and SNEGSKA (reference sequence). The CDR3 length is 13 residues. CDR3 protein: CSVGAGGLAEQYF. The CDR3 bases are TGCAGTGTCGGAGCCGGGGGACTCGCCGAGCAGTACTTC.

The CDR3 reads CSVEEPGDYYGEQFF. The CDR3 coding sequence is TGCAGCGTTGAAGAACCGGGGGACTATTACGGTGAGCAGTTCTTC. The chain joins TRBV29-1 to TRBJ2-1; 7 nucleotides align to TRBD2. The V and J ends lost 0 bases and 9 bases, in that order; junction bases with no gene match: 11. Germline V gene data show CDR1 as SQVTM and CDR2 as ANQGSEA. This CDR3 spans 15 amino acids.

The chain carries TRBV20-1 and TRBJ2-3, with 9 nucleotides matching TRBD2. From germline, CDR1 is DFQATT and CDR2 SNEGSKA (reference sequence). The CDR3 is 16 amino acids. V gave up 3 bases and J gave up 4 bases; unmatched junction bases: 11. CDR3 residues: CSASFLAGVVADTQYF. The CDR3 DNA reads as TGCAGTGCTAGTTTTTTAGCGGGAGTAGTGGCAGATACGCAGTATTTT.

The chain has TRBV20-1 and TRBJ2-1; TRBD1 might be the D (6 bases). V was cut by 1 base and J by 6 bases, with 13 bases left in between. The CDR3 consists of 14 residues. Germline CDR1 reads DFQATT; CDR2 reads SNEGSKA (reference sequence). CDR3 sequence: CSARGQGNLNEQFF. Here the CDR3 DNA reads TGCAGTGCTAGAGGTCAGGGGAACCTCAATGAGCAGTTCTTC.

V and J are TRBV28 and TRBJ1-2; TRBD1 might be the D (6 bases). The CDR3 has 14 residues. CDR1 is MDHEN, CDR2 SYDVKM, per germline. Trimming left V 8 bases short and J 1 base short, with 14 bases between. CDR3 protein: CASSRGGVNYGYTF. CDR3 coding DNA: TGTGCCAGCTCCCGAGGGGGGGTTAACTATGGCTACACCTTC.

The V gene is TRBV18, the J gene TRBJ2-1; TRBD1 matches at 8 bases. J lost 6 bases, V lost 4 bases, and 8 bases had no gene match. The V gene's germline CDR1 is KGHSH and CDR2 LQKENI. This CDR3 has 15 residues. CDR3 sequence: CASSLDSGTGNEQFF. In DNA, the CDR3 is TGTGCCAGCTCACTAGACTCCGGGACAGGCAATGAGCAGTTCTTC.

This chain connects TRBV24-1 to TRBJ2-5, with no clear D. V lost 9 bases and J 7 bases, leaving 14 bases between the germline ends. The length of the CDR3 is 12 residues. The V gene's germline CDR1 is KGHDR and CDR2 SFDVKD. CDR3 loop: CATSTNTRTQYF. CDR3 sequence (DNA): TGTGCCACCTCGACAAACACGAGGACCCAGTACTTC.

This clonotype was observed a few times. The DNA of the CDR3 is TGCAGCGTTCAACGAACGGTGAACACTGAAGCTTTCTTT. Encoded protein: CSVQRTVNTEAFF. The rearrangement uses TRBV29-1 and TRBJ1-1; no definite D call. The germline gives CDR1 SQVTM, CDR2 ANQGSEA. The length of the CDR3 is 13 residues. V dropped 5 bases and J dropped 0 bases, with 10 bases sitting between them. The variable domain in full, with the rest retrieved from reference TRBV29-1 and TRBJ1-1, is SAVISQKPSRDICQRGTSLTIQCQVDSQVTMMFWYRQQPGQSLTLIATANQGSEATYESGFVIDKFPISRPNLTFSTLTVSNMSPEDSSIYLCSVQRTVNTEAFFGQGTRLTVV.

The chain is built from TRBV4-1 and TRBJ2-3; TRBD2 matches 8 bases. The CDR3 runs to 16 residues. With V trimmed by 0 bases and J by 3 bases, 5 bases remained unmatched. Germline loops: CDR1 MGHRA, CDR2 YSYEKL. CDR3 sequence: CASSQDGERETDTQYF. The CDR3 DNA reads TGCGCCAGCAGCCAAGATGGGGAGCGGGAGACAGATACGCAGTATTTT.

The table lists this clonotype with a few counts. DNA of the CDR3: TGTGCTAGTGCGCAACGGGACTTCACCGGGGAGCTGTTTTTT. Protein: CASAQRDFTGELFF. V gene TRBV12-5 combines with J gene TRBJ2-2, with D possibly TRBD2 on 6 matching bases. This CDR3 has 14 residues. Trimming removed 7 bases from V and 4 bases from J, with 13 bases in between. Germline values: CDR1 LGHNT, CDR2 FRNRAP.

This clonotype was seen ten or more times. DNA for the CDR3: TGTGCCAGCCAAAGCGGGACAGCCTCTGGAAACACCATATATTTT. Translation gives CASQSGTASGNTIYF. This chain uses TRBV6-5 with TRBJ1-3; 7 bases fit TRBD1. This CDR3 comprises 15 residues. V shed 8 bases and J 0 bases; nucleotides not matched to a gene: 7. Per germline, CDR1 MNHEY and CDR2 SVGAGI.

The chain links TRBV14 to TRBJ1-1; a possible D gene is TRBD1 (5 bases). V gave up 2 bases and J gave up 11 bases, with 12 bases separating them. The CDR3 has 12 amino acids. Germline V gene sequence: CDR1 SGHDN, CDR2 FVKESK. For the CDR3, the DNA is TGTGCCAGCAGCCAAAACCAGGGTGCGGCTTTCTTT. The encoded protein is CASSQNQGAAFF. Based on the CDR3 plus reference TRBV14 and TRBJ1-1, the full variable domain is EAGVTQFPSHSVIEKGQTVTLRCDPISGHDNLYWYRRVMGKEIKFLLHFVKESKQDESGMPNNRFLAERTGGTYSTLKVQPAELEDSGVYFCASSQNQGAAFFGQGTRLTVV.

In nucleotides, the CDR3 is TGTGCCAGCAGCTCCCTGGGCCAGGGAAGCAATCAGCCCCAGCATTTT. Its translation is CASSSLGQGSNQPQHF. The J gene is TRBJ1-5, the V gene TRBV7-2, with D possibly being TRBD1 (5 bases). Germline lookup yields CDR1 SGHTA and CDR2 FQGNSA. The CDR3 is 16 amino acids. The V end was cut by 4 bases, the J end by 1 base, with 14 bases between.

This clonotype was seen only a few times. This rearrangement joins TRBV7-2 to TRBJ1-2, with a tentative D call TRBD1 (5 bases). The CDR3 contains 14 residues. Germline V CDR1 and CDR2: SGHTA, FQGNSA. Trimming took 2 bases from V and 7 from J, leaving 14 bases between them. The CDR3 DNA reads TGTGCCAGCAGCTTATCCGGGACGGCATCTGGCTACACCTTC. Translated: CASSLSGTASGYTF.

The chain recombines TRBV7-8 with TRBJ2-1; D may be TRBD2 (5 bases). Per the germline V gene, CDR1 is SGHVS and CDR2 is FQNEAQ. This CDR3 has 19 residues. Trimming stripped 5 bases from V and 9 bases from J, with 32 bases between. The chain's CDR3 is CASSGSPPAGRGPIGEQFF. CDR3 DNA sequence: TGTGCCAGCAGCGGGAGCCCCCCCGCGGGCCGTGGTCCTATCGGTGAGCAGTTCTTC.

This chain connects TRBV27 to TRBJ2-4; 8 nucleotides line up with TRBD2. The CDR3 runs 16 residues. Germline values: CDR1 MNHEY, CDR2 SMNVEV (reference sequence). The junction had 7 bases not matched to a gene; V was cut back by 3 bases and J by 3 bases. CDR3 DNA sequence: TGTGCCAGCAGTTTTGGGGGGAGCGGGGGCAAAAACATTCAGTACTTC. It encodes CASSFGGSGGKNIQYF.

J is TRBJ2-1 and V is TRBV7-3, with D unclear. The CDR3 is 13 residues long. Looked up from germline, CDR1 is SGHTA and CDR2 is FQGTGA. The V gene lost 4 bases and the J gene lost 10 bases, with 14 bases spanning the gap. Here the CDR3 DNA reads TGTGCCAGCAGCTCCCTAGGGTTACGGGAGCAGTTCTTC. Its protein product is CASSSLGLREQFF. The full variable domain, its missing parts supplied by reference TRBV7-3 and TRBJ2-1, is GAGVSQTPSNKVTEKGKYVELRCDPISGHTALYWYRQSLGQGPEFLIYFQGTGAADDSGLPNDRFFAVRPEGSVSTLKIQRTERGDSAVYLCASSSLGLREQFFGPGTRLTVL.

V is TRBV24-1 and J is TRBJ2-1; possible D gene TRBD2, 6 bases. Germline CDR1 is KGHDR and CDR2 is SFDVKD. Trimming stripped 4 bases from V and 3 bases from J, with 9 bases between. This CDR3 region has 14 residues. This chain's CDR3 is CATSDPGGYNEQFF. CDR3 DNA sequence: TGTGCCACCAGTGACCCCGGGGGCTACAATGAGCAGTTCTTC.